A selection of T cell receptor beta chains follows, all from one sample in a study of beta chain features in type 1 diabetes. This table comes from immunoSEQ multiplex PCR, and its TCRdb copy is limited to in-frame clones, with some not included. The table lists 300,000 to 450,000 clones, roughly a fifth of them singletons. Sequencing was done on a sample of naive CD4+ T cells from blood. The receptors here all came from a woman in her late teens or twenties in good health. Both conserved end residues are part of each CDR3. A D gene is named only where the DNA matches it firmly. A clone size is listed for some rows: how often the clone was seen (once, few, many), or a class if it is expanded.

TRBV7-2	few	TRBJ1-5	.	TGTGCCAGCAGCTTAGTCGGGGGGACCAATCAGCCCCAGCATTTT	CASSLVGGTNQPQHF
TRBV28	few	TRBJ2-7	.	TGTGCCAGCAGTAGAGCCGGGACTCGCACCTACGAGCAGTACTTC	CASSRAGTRTYEQYF
TRBV7-2	.	TRBJ2-4	TRBD1	TGTGCCAGCAGCTTCGCCCTTACACAGGGGCCTCAGTACTTC	CASSFALTQGPQYF
TRBV30	.	TRBJ1-2	TRBD1	TGTGCCTGGAGTCGGACAGGGCTCTATGGCTACACCTTC	CAWSRTGLYGYTF
TRBV4-1	.	TRBJ1-5	TRBD1	TGCGCCAGCAGCCCGAGGGGGACAGTCGTCGAGAGCAATCAGCCCCAGCATTTT	CASSPRGTVVESNQPQHF
TRBV7-2	.	TRBJ2-1	TRBD2	TGTGCCAGCAGCTCCCCGCGGGGGTTCTACAATGAGCAGTTCTTC	CASSSPRGFYNEQFF
TRBV5-4	few	TRBJ2-5	.	TGTGCCAGCAGCTTAAGCGAAGAGACCCAGTACTTC	CASSLSEETQYF
TRBV7-2	.	TRBJ2-3	TRBD2	TGTGCCAGCAGCGTCTTAGGGGCGGGAGCCGATACGCAGTATTTT	CASSVLGAGADTQYF
TRBV7-9	.	TRBJ1-2	.	TGTGCCAGCAGCCGTCCCCAGGGGCGAGCTAACTATGGCTACACCTTC	CASSRPQGRANYGYTF
TRBV7-3	.	TRBJ2-3	TRBD2	TGTGCCAGCAGCTTTCGGGGGGCAGATACGCAGTATTTT	CASSFRGADTQYF
TRBV5-1	few	TRBJ2-7	.	TGCGCCAGCAGACCTGGTCCCGGGACATCCCCGGGGGAGCAGTACTTC	CASRPGPGTSPGEQYF
TRBV7-9	.	TRBJ1-1	TRBD1	TGTGCCAGCAGCAACGGACAGGGGGCGAATACTGAAGCTTTCTTT	CASSNGQGANTEAFF
TRBV18	few	TRBJ1-2	.	TGTGCCAGCTCACCCGTCGATACAACCGGCTACACCTTC	CASSPVDTTGYTF
TRBV30	few	TRBJ2-2	TRBD1	TGTGCCTGGAGTGTCGACAGGGAGCGGGAGCTGTTTTTT	CAWSVDRERELFF
TRBV12-5	.	TRBJ2-7	TRBD1	TGTGCTAGTGCCAGGTCGGGACAGTACGAGCAGTACTTC	CASARSGQYEQYF
TRBV5-6	once	TRBJ2-7	TRBD1	TGTGCCAGCAGCTATTACAGGGGTGGCGAGCAGTACTTC	CASSYYRGGEQYF
TRBV30	.	TRBJ2-7	TRBD1	TGTGCCTGCACCAGGGGACAGGATGTTTACGAGCAGTACTTC	CACTRGQDVYEQYF
TRBV5-4	few	TRBJ2-5	TRBD2	TGTGCCAGCAGCTCTGGACTAGCGGGGGCTGGACAAGAGACCCAGTACTTC	CASSSGLAGAGQETQYF
TRBV29-1	few	TRBJ2-3	TRBD2	TGCAGCGACTCCGGGACTAGCGGGGGACGCGGAGATACGCAGTATTTT	CSDSGTSGGRGDTQYF
TRBV10-2	.	TRBJ2-3	TRBD1	TGCGCCAGCAGCCCTGCCGGGACAGGGGTGTCAGATACGCAGTATTTT	CASSPAGTGVSDTQYF
TRBV7-9	few	TRBJ1-1	TRBD1	TGTGCCAGCAGCCGACAGGGCGACACTGAAGCTTTCTTT	CASSRQGDTEAFF
TRBV25-1	.	TRBJ2-3	TRBD2	TGTGCCAGCAGTGAATGGGAGGGGAGTCGCACAGATACGCAGTATTTT	CASSEWEGSRTDTQYF
TRBV7-9	.	TRBJ2-5	TRBD2	TGTGCCAGCAGCCGGGTGCGGGGGAGTCAAGAGACCCAGTACTTC	CASSRVRGSQETQYF
TRBV6-5	.	TRBJ1-1	.	TGTGCCAGCAGGCCTTCAGGGAACGATAACACTGAAGCTTTCTTT	CASRPSGNDNTEAFF
TRBV9	few	TRBJ2-3	.	TGTGCCAGCAGCGCAACCGGGACTTGGTTACGGTTT	CASSATGTWLRF
TRBV5-1	once	TRBJ2-2	.	TGCGCCAGCAGCTGGGGAACAGCGGACACCGGGGAGCTGTTTTTT	CASSWGTADTGELFF
TRBV9	.	TRBJ2-3	TRBD2	TGTGCCAGCAGCGTAGGAGCGGGGGGTACAGATACGCAGTATTTT	CASSVGAGGTDTQYF
TRBV10-3	.	TRBJ2-5	TRBD1	TGTGCCATCAGTGAAGATCGGGACAGAGAGACCCAGTACTTC	CAISEDRDRETQYF
TRBV7-8	.	TRBJ1-6	.	TGTGCCAGCAGCTTGGTCGAGAGTAATTCACCCCTCCACTTT	CASSLVESNSPLHF
TRBV6-5	.	TRBJ1-6	TRBD1	TGTGCCACCAGACAGGGGCGATCACCCCTCCACTTT	CATRQGRSPLHF
TRBV29-1	few	TRBJ2-2	TRBD1	TGCAGCGGTGGACAGGGCTCCGGGGAGCTGTTTTTT	CSGGQGSGELFF
TRBV14	.	TRBJ2-6	.	TGTGCCAGCAGCCAAGGCCCGGGTACTGGGGCCAACGTCCTGACTTTC	CASSQGPGTGANVLTF
TRBV7-2	few	TRBJ2-7	TRBD1	TGTGCCAGCAGCCAGGGGGACACCCCCTACGAGCAGTACTTC	CASSQGDTPYEQYF
TRBV4-1	.	TRBJ1-2	TRBD1	TGCGCCAGCAGCCAACCGAGGACAGGGGCTAACTATGGCTACACCTTC	CASSQPRTGANYGYTF
TRBV30	.	TRBJ1-4	.	TGTGCCCGACGAGGATTTAGTGAAAAACTGTTTTTT	CARRGFSEKLFF
TRBV13	.	TRBJ2-7	.	TGTGCCAGCAGCTTACAAGGTAGGAGCTACGAGCAGTACTTC	CASSLQGRSYEQYF